This entry lists 4 T cell receptor beta chains sequenced from one sample in a study of cytomegalovirus exposure and HLA in healthy donors. Primers: 60 Vbeta forward and 13 Jbeta reverse. Data came from immunoSEQ multiplex PCR; TCRdb stores just in-frame clones and leaves some out. The sample consists of 200,000 or so clones, 65% to 90% of them appearing once. Specimen: PBMCs. The origin of the receptors is a girl aged 10 to 17 in good health and CMV-seronegative.

V is TRBV6-6 and J is TRBJ1-5; possible D gene TRBD1, 5 bases. This CDR3 is 12 amino acids long. V shed 6 bases and J shed 3 bases, with 6 bases lying between them. The germline V gene has CDR1 MNHNY and CDR2 SVGAGI (reference sequence). This CDR3 is CASRTANQPQHF. CDR3 nucleotides: TGTGCCAGCAGGACAGCCAATCAGCCCCAGCATTTT.

The chain combines TRBV7-9 with TRBJ2-3; no definite D call. Germline V CDR1 and CDR2: SEHNR, FQNEAQ (reference sequence). This CDR3 is built from 12 residues. V gave up 2 bases and J gave up 8 bases, with 8 bases separating them. The CDR3 nucleotides are TGTGCCAGCAGCTTAACTCTTGGTACGCAGTATTTT. Encoded protein: CASSLTLGTQYF.

The chain recombines TRBV10-3 with TRBJ1-4; 7 nucleotides align to TRBD1. Germline loops: CDR1 ENHRY, CDR2 SYGVKD. There are 14 residues in the CDR3. Trimming at V came to 10 bases and at J to 6 bases, leaving 11 bases not matched to a gene. DNA for the CDR3: TGTGCCACGGCAGACGGGACAGAGGATGAAAAACTGTTTTTT. It translates to CATADGTEDEKLFF.

This chain uses TRBV10-1 with TRBJ2-1; tentatively, D is TRBD2 (6 bases). The germline V and J ends were trimmed by 6 bases and 0 bases, with 15 bases remaining between them. Germline assignment: CDR1 WNHNN and CDR2 SYGVQD (reference sequence). The length of the CDR3 is 16 residues. The DNA of the CDR3 is TGCGCCAGCAGCCTAGATAGCGGCTTCTCCTACAATGAGCAGTTCTTC. Its translation: CASSLDSGFSYNEQFF.